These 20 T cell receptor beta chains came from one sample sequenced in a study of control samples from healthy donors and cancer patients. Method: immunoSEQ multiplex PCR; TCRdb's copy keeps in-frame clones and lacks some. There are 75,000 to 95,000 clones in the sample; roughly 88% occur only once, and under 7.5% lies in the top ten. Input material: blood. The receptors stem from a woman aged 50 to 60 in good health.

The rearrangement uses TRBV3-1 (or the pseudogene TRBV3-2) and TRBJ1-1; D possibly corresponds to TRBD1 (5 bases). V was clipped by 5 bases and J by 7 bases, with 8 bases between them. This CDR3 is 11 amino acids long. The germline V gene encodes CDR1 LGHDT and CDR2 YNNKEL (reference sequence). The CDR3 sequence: CASSWGGEAFF. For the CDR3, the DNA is TGTGCCAGCAGCTGGGGCGGTGAAGCTTTCTTT.

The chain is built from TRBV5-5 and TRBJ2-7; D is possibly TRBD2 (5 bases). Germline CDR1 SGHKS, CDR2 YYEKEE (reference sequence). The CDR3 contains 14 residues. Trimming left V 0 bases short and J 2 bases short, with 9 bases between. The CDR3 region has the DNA TGTGCCAGCAGCTTGGGTGGAGCGGCCTACGAGCAGTACTTC. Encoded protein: CASSLGGAAYEQYF.

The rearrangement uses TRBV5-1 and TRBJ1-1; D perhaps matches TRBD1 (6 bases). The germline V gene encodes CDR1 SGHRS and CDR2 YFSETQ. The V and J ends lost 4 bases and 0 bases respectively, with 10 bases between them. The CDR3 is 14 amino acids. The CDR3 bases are TGCGCCAGCAGCGGGGGGCAGGTGAACACTGAAGCTTTCTTT. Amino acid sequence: CASSGGQVNTEAFF. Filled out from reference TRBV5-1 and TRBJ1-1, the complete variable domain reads KAGVTQTPRYLIKTRGQQVTLSCSPISGHRSVSWYQQTPGQGLQFLFEYFSETQRNKGNFPGRFSGRQFSNSRSEMNVSTLELGDSALYLCASSGGQVNTEAFFGQGTRLTVV.

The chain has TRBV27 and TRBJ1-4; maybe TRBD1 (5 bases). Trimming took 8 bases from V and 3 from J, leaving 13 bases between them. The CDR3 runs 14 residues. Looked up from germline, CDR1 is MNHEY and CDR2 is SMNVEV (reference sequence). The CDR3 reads CASRPQGPNEKLFF. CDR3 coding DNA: TGTGCCAGCCGACCCCAGGGCCCTAATGAAAAACTGTTTTTT.

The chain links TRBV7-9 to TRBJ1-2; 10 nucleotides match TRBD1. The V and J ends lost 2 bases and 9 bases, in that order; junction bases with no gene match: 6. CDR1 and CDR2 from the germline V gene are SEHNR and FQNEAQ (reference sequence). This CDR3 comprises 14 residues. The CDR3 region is CASSLLRDRGSYTF. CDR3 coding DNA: TGTGCCAGCAGCTTACTCCGGGACAGGGGTAGCTACACCTTC.

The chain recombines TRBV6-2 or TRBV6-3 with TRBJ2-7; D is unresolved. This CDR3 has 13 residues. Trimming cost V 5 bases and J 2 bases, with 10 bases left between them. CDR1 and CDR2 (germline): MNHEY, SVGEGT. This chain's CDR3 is CASSRVGTYEQYF. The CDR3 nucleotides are TGTGCCAGCAGTCGAGTTGGGACCTACGAGCAGTACTTC.

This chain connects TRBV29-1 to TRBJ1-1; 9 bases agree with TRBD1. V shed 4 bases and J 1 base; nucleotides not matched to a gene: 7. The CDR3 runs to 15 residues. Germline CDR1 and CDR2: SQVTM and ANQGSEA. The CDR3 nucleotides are TGCAGCGTTGCCCCCCCGGGACAGGGGAACACTGAAGCTTTCTTT. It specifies CSVAPPGQGNTEAFF.

The CDR3 nucleotides are TGTGCCAGCAGTTTAGACGGCAACTATGGCTACACCTTC. Protein product: CASSLDGNYGYTF. The chain carries TRBV2 and TRBJ1-2, with unresolved D. The CDR3 covers 13 residues. In germline, CDR1 is SNHLY, CDR2 FYNNEI. The V end was cut by 5 bases, the J end by 2 bases, with 9 bases between.

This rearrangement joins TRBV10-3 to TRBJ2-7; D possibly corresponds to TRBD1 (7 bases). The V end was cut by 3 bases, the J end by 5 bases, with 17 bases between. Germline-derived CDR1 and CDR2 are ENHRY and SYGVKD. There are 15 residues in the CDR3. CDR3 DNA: TGTGCCATCAGTGATGTGGGCAGGGGGAGGCACGAGCAGTACTTC. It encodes CAISDVGRGRHEQYF.

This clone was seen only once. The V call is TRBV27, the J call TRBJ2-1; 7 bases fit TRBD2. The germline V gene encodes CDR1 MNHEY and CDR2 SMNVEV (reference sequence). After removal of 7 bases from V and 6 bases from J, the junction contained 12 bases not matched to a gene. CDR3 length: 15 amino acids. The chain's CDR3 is CASTPWSGVLNEQFF. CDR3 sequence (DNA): TGTGCCAGCACCCCTTGGAGCGGGGTCCTCAATGAGCAGTTCTTC.

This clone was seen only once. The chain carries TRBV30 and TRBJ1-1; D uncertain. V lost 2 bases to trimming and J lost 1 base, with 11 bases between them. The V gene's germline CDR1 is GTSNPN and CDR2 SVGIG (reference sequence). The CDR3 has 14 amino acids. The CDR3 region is CAWSILGRNTEAFF. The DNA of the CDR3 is TGTGCCTGGAGTATACTTGGCCGGAACACTGAAGCTTTCTTT.

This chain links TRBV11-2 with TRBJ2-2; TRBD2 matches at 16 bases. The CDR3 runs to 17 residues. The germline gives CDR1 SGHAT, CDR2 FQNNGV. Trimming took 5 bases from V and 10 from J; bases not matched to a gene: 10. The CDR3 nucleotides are TGTGCCAGCAGCCCGGGACTAGCGGGGGGGCCCCCGCTGGAGCTGTTTTTT. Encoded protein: CASSPGLAGGPPLELFF.

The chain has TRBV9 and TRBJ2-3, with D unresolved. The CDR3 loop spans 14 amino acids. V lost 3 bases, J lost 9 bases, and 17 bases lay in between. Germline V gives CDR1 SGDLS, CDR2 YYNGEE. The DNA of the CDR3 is TGTGCCAGCAGCGGTGTAAGAAATGGGGAAACGCAGTATTTT. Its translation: CASSGVRNGETQYF.

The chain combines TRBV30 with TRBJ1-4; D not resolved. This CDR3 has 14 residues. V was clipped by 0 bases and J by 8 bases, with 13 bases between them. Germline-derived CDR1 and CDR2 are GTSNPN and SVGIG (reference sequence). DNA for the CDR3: TGTGCCTGGAGTGTAAACCCCGAGACGGAAAAACTGTTTTTT. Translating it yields CAWSVNPETEKLFF. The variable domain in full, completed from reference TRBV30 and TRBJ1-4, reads SQTIHQWPATLVQPVGSPLSLECTVEGTSNPNLYWYRQAAGRGLQLLFYSVGIGQISSEVPQNLSASRPQDRQFILSSKKLLLSDSGFYLCAWSVNPETEKLFFGSGTQLSVL.

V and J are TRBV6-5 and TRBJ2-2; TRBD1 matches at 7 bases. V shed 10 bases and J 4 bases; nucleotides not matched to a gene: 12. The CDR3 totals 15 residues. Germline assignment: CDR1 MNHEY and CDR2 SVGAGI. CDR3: CAIASGGQPTGELFF. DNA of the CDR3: TGTGCCATCGCATCAGGGGGTCAACCCACCGGGGAGCTGTTTTTT.

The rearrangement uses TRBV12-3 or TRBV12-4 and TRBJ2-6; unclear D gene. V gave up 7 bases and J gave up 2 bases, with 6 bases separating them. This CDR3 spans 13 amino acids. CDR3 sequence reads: CASNKPGANVLTF. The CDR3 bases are TGTGCCAGCAATAAACCTGGGGCCAACGTCCTGACTTTC.

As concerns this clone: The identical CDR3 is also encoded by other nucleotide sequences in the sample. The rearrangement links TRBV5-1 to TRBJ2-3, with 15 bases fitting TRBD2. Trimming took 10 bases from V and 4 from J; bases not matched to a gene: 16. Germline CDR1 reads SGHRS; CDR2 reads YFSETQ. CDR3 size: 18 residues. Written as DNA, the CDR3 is TGCGCCCGCGGGCTCGGGACTAGCGGGGGGCTTGGGGCAGATACGCAGTATTTT. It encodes CARGLGTSGGLGADTQYF.

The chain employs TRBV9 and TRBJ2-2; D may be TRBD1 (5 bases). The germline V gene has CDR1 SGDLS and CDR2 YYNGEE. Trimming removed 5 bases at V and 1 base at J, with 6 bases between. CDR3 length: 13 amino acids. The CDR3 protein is CASRTGNTGELFF. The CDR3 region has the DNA TGTGCCAGCAGAACAGGGAACACCGGGGAGCTGTTTTTT.

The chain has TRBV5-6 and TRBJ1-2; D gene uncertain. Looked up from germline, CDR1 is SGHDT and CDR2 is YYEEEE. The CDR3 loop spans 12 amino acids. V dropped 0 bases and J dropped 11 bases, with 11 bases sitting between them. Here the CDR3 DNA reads TGTGCCAGCAGCTTGGCGGGGATTGGTTACACCTTC. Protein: CASSLAGIGYTF.

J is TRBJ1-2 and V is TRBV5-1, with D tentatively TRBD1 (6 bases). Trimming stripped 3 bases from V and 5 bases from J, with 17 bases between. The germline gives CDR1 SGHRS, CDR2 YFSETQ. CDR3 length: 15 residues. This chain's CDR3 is CASSWHRDTIYGYTF. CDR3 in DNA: TGCGCCAGCAGCTGGCACCGGGACACAATTTATGGCTACACCTTC.